The present T cell receptor beta chain was sequenced within a study of cytomegalovirus exposure and HLA in healthy donors. This CDR3 is built from 14 residues. CDR1 SGDLS and CDR2 YYNGEE come from the germline V gene. The V end lost 2 bases, the J end lost 8 bases, and 14 bases lay between the germline ends. A multiplex PCR was run with 60 Vbeta primers and 13 Jbeta primers. The repertoire was sequenced with immunoSEQ multiplex PCR; TCRdb's copy has only in-frame clones and lacks some. The table records 110,000 to 150,000 clones, roughly 65% of them present only once. A few counts support this clone. The source of this sequence is a woman younger than 45 in good health and CMV-seronegative. V gene TRBV9 combines with J gene TRBJ1-3; D unresolved. Sequencing input: PBMCs. This CDR3 is CASSVGSEGDTIYF. CDR3 in DNA: TGTGCCAGCAGCGTGGGTAGCGAGGGAGACACCATATATTTT.